Given below is one T cell receptor (beta chain) in context. Study processing details: Reference gene primers were amplified, and this amplification served to estimate nucleated cell counts. Generated by immunoSEQ multiplex PCR, the TCRdb table keeps only in-frame clones and is missing some. V, J and clone size are those of that table, while D and trimming were read from the DNA. The data contain over 85,000 clones, approximately 85% of them singletons. The data are from a study of blood T cell repertoires in COVID-19. Across the whole study: Acute and convalescent COVID-19 specimens originated in the United States, Italy and Spain.

This CDR3 is built from 18 residues. Seattle patient enrollment occurred during active infection, with longitudinal follow-up thereafter. The V gene is TRBV12-1, the J gene TRBJ2-3; the table's D call, TRBD1, was not checked against the DNA. TRBV12-1 is a recognized pseudogene. The sequenced material came from peripheral blood. This clonotype was sampled from a woman over 75 with COVID-19, enrolled during active disease. The CDR3 sequence is CASSSPQGLASSTDTQYF. The CDR3, as DNA: TGTGCCAGCAGCTCTCCACAGGGGCTCGCGTCAAGCACAGATACGCAGTATTTT.